This T cell receptor (beta chain) was recorded in a study of CXCR3-negative and CXCR3-positive naive CD8 T cells. The CDR3 length is 14 residues. Germline CDR1 SQVTM, CDR2 ANQGSEA. UMI labels and 5' RACE were used to prepare the TRB cDNA libraries. Each CDR3 protein gets one entry in TCRdb, which reprocessed the 5' RACE reads and gives no DNA. Its table records tens of thousands of distinct CDR3 sequences. This clonotype was obtained from a human donor in good health. Some clones in this sample may be carry-over from other donors' samples. The chain combines TRBV29-1 with TRBJ2-1; absent DNA, TCRdb's TRBD2 call cannot be checked. The sequencing input was naive CXCR3- CD8+ T cells from blood. Subset here: CD45RO-CCR7+CD27+CD95- naive CD8+ T cells lacking CXCR3 (TNR3-). The CDR3 loop is CSVVRSGTYNEQFF.